This T cell receptor (beta chain) was documented in a study of T cells in Graves' hyperthyroidism and ophthalmopathy (dated by TCRdb to between 2017 and 2020). Context from the whole study: Peripheral blood was collected at initial diagnosis, before any treatment. Whether ophthalmopathy could be predicted prospectively was tested in an independent validation cohort made up of roughly 19 hyperthyroidism patients plus 17 patients who later progressed to ophthalmopathy. The paper describes TCR Vbeta CDR3 sequencing of 130 to 150 peripheral blood samples, made up of 40 to 45 ophthalmopathy patients, some 80 hyperthyroidism patients and some 17 progressor patients. The roughly 100 discovery patients were randomly divided into training and test sets at a 7:3 ratio. Thyroid tissue and blood T-cell repertoires from about six Graves' hyperthyroidism patients were also compared in the study. After blood sampling, hyperthyroidism patients were treated with methimazole at a starting dose of 30 mg daily, and ophthalmopathy patients were treated with high-dose intravenous methylprednisolone. A discovery cohort of around 100 patients, about 44 with Graves' ophthalmopathy and about 58 with stable Graves' hyperthyroidism, was used to find distinguishing TCR V-J signatures.

TCR beta CDR3 regions were amplified from RNA transcripts. For the first round of RT-PCR on the TCR CDR3, the HTBI primer set was used together with the Qiagen OneStep RT-PCR kit. Libraries were constructed in a second round of multiplex PCR, after which size selection and purification were carried out. Paired-end sequencing of the libraries was performed with 100 bp reads on an Illumina HiSeq2000. In the paper's pipeline: Raw data were processed with SOAPnuke, discarding reads with adapters, uncalled bases, mean Phred below 15, or no exact constant-primer or identifier match. High-quality paired reads were merged using COPE v1.2.5, and each unique nucleotide sequence was defined as a clonotype. Clonotypes were aligned to IMGT TRBV, TRBD and TRBJ reference segments using MiTCR v1.1. Analysis was restricted to V-J combinations with a frequency above 0.0001, which covered roughly 99% of repertoires. A TCS score was defined as the ratio of F50 (clonal expansion) to E x V (chaos), with BLOSUM62-based TCRdist applied between CDR3 peptides within each V-J. Welch's t-statistics and random forest reduced around 520 V-J features to 10 to 15, which were used in a naive Bayes classifier (R e1071). TCRdb reworked the public reads: Q25 trimming with fastp, MiXCR clone assembly, productive beta chains retained. Every entry covers one CDR3 protein and lists the most common genes and DNA from its rows. TCRdb's processing, not the authors', yielded these V and J calls. Present in this sample are a few hundred thousand distinct CDR3 sequences, approximately 15% of which were seen just once. The leading ten clones occupy 34% of the sample.

What the study reported, not specific to this receptor: No statistical method was used to set the sample size in advance, and investigators knew the group allocation. Most expanded thyroid clonotypes (frequency above 0.001) were also detected in blood, a finding suggesting that blood repertoires may reflect thyroid immune responses. In cross-validation, a model built on a 13 V-J signature told ophthalmopathy apart from stable hyperthyroidism with approximately 90% sensitivity and about 81% specificity, and in testing the same model reached 80%/75%. In validation, the model predicted progression to ophthalmopathy a median of roughly 6.5 months before onset, with 65% to 71% sensitivity and about 72% specificity.

V and J lose 0 bases and 3 bases, and a span of 12 bases separates them. In the germline V gene, CDR1 corresponds to SGDLS and CDR2 to YYNGEE. CDR3 length: 15 amino acids, cysteine to phenylalanine. The CDR3 DNA has 45 bases and is translated from base 1. Comment on this clonotype: What antigen it recognizes has not been identified. No qualities accompany the bases; no much larger clone lies one base away.

Ophthalmopathy patients had moderately to severely active disease, Clinical Activity Score of at least 3, NOSPECS grade of at least 4, and duration under 3 months. The study excluded patients with uncontrolled infections, other autoimmune diseases, pregnancy or lactation. Clinical symptoms, serum thyroxine and TRAb, thyroid ultrasound, and orbital computed tomography formed the basis for the diagnoses. PBMCs were isolated from more than 9 ml of fresh peripheral blood by Ficoll-Paque density gradient centrifugation. Total RNA was extracted with Trizol reagent, and quality was checked on an Agilent 2100 Bioanalyzer.

This TCR derives from a woman between 40 and 50 years old with Graves' ophthalmopathy. Sequenced sample: blood. Recombination joined TRBV9 with TRBJ2-5; tentative D gene TRBD2, with 5 bases matching. The encoded CDR3 is CASSVGEGWEETQYF. The nucleotides are TGTGCCAGCAGCGTAGGAGAGGGATGGGAAGAGACCCAGTACTTC.